The source of this T cell receptor beta chain is a study of cytomegalovirus exposure and HLA in healthy donors. This clone was observed a single time. What it binds is unknown. The germline gives CDR1 ENHRY, CDR2 SYGVKD. The CDR3 contains 14 residues. V was cut by 0 bases and J by 7 bases, with 9 bases left in between. Primers for the PCR totalled 60 Vbeta and 13 Jbeta. The repertoire was sequenced with immunoSEQ multiplex PCR; TCRdb's copy has only in-frame clones and lacks some. Here the sample spans around 90,000 clones, around 59% being singletons. Study-wide results and limits: Confirmation was obtained in vitro that a few CMV-associated chains are specific for CMV antigens. Presence/absence analyses assumed roughly uniform sequencing depth across donors, which may not hold. Immune exposure information available was restricted to CMV serostatus. Reports described diagnosis of cytomegalovirus status by the classifier as highly specific and sensitive.

The specimen was PBMCs. The chain has TRBV10-3 and TRBJ1-4; D possibly corresponds to TRBD1 (6 bases). This receptor was identified in a human donor in good health. In DNA, the CDR3 is TGTGCCATCAGTGAGTCGATCAGGGGTGAAAAACTGTTTTTT. It specifies CAISESIRGEKLFF.